This entry features one TCR beta chain sequence. The antigen it recognizes is unknown. The record has no base qualities; no much larger clone is one base away. No immune events such as infections were documented for the healthy donors during the collection period. Healthy-donor blood repertoires served as a training cohort to calibrate time-dependent variance in a beta-binomial model of T-cell clone differential abundance. The training cohort was composed of roughly ten healthy donors, 3 female and 7 male. An age range of roughly 25 to 65 years, with an average of around 44 years, was recorded for the donors. Whole blood from each healthy donor was obtained from a commercial supplier and was collected at three time points roughly 13 days apart. For immunosequencing, genomic DNA was extracted from whole blood that had not been sorted. These data belong to a study of identifying expanded T cells in peripheral blood (dated by TCRdb to the late 2010s). With respect to the entire study: Technical replicates were generated by sequencing separate aliquots of the same genomic DNA pool, with four replicates compared pairwise. Broader findings and caveats from the paper: Between technical replicates the binomial model flagged roughly 1.2 differentially abundant clones, whereas over around two weeks the binomial model flagged about 15 and over four weeks around 19. In all healthy donors, the variance in clone template counts between samples taken two weeks apart rose significantly as total template count increased. The beta-binomial model significantly reduced the number of clones called differentially abundant and the false-positive rate across all healthy-donor time intervals. It was expected by the authors that biological variance in healthy repertoires might increase further over much longer intervals, such as months to years.

The immunoSEQ Assay, which uses bias-controlled multiplex PCR amplification of genomic DNA, was used to profile TCRbeta CDR3 regions. The original pipeline was this. To quantify the absolute abundance of each unique TCRbeta CDR3 region, the sequences were collapsed and filtered. Two models were used to test differential abundance: a binomial model (Fisher-equivalent) and a beta-binomial model that adds time-dependent variance fitted from healthy donors. Clones with fewer than 5 combined templates were removed, and differential abundance was called for clones with a Benjamini-Hochberg FDR below 0.01. Beta-binomial variance was modeled as a function of total template count across the two samples using the form v = (b*log(k)+a)^2. The table was pulled from immuneACCESS by TCRdb, which kept in-frame rearrangements only. Such tables lose some clones; where checked, under half of the loss comes from unresolved V genes, and the rest has no known cause. For V, J and clone size, that table is used; D and trimming come from the DNA. Counted in this sample were tens of thousands of clones; about 89% of them appeared once. 2.5% to 3.5% of the sample is taken by the ten largest.

The germline V gene gives CDR1 as MDHEN and CDR2 as SYDVKM. The CDR3 measures 14 amino acids from cysteine to phenylalanine. This entry keeps only the CDR3 DNA: 42 bases, framed from base 1. V and J lose 5 bases and 5 bases, and a span of 14 bases separates them. The V and J genes are TRBV28 and TRBJ2-3; tentative D gene TRBD1, with 6 bases matching. The sample was blood. The clonotype comes from a person aged 18 to 75 in good health. The CDR3 reads CASSRTGSRDTQYF. The sequenced DNA: TGTGCCAGCAGTCGTACAGGGTCCCGAGATACGCAGTATTTT.